This is a list of T cell receptor beta chains from one sample in a study of yellow fever vaccine responses in identical twins. Each CDR3 protein is one row after TCRdb ran MiXCR on the RT-PCR reads. The table records 18,000 or so distinct CDR3 sequences, roughly two thirds of them present only once. The material sequenced was T cells from blood (PBMCs), unsorted or a sorted subset (not recorded which), taken before or after yellow fever vaccination (not recorded which). The source of these receptors is a woman aged 18-29 years who received the yellow fever vaccine. CDR3s leave out the opening cysteine and the closing phenylalanine or tryptophan. Fields, in order: CDR3 protein, V gene.

CDR3: ASSYSTENYEQY
V: TRBV6-2/TRBV6-3

CDR3: ASSPAGLAGGLEQY
V: TRBV11-1

CDR3: ASSSLGSGRLARNEQF
V: TRBV7-1

CDR3: ASSLAERTVKGTGELF
V: TRBV5-1

CDR3: ASSLNTVQTQY
V: TRBV7-7

CDR3: ASSFRTGSGELFF
V: TRBV6-5

CDR3: SVGRYNEQF
V: TRBV29-1

CDR3: ASSDETGGQPQH
V: TRBV9

CDR3: ASSLRGDEQF
V: TRBV5-1

CDR3: SVKTGEAEAF
V: TRBV20-1

CDR3: ASSRSFSDTEAF
V: TRBV2

CDR3: ASSLKLPGSSYNSPLH
V: TRBV18

CDR3: ASSLLETSGLVNEQF
V: TRBV28

CDR3: ASSLADIQETQY
V: TRBV7-2

CDR3: ASSEGQAGANVLT
V: TRBV2